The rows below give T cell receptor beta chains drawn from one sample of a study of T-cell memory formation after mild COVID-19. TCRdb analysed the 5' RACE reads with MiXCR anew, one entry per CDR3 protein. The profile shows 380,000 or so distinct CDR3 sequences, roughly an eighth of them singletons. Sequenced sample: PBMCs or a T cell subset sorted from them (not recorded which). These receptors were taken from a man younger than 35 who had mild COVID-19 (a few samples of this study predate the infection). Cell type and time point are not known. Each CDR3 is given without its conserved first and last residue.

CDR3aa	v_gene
ASSLTLAGGPVQF	TRBV7-2
ASSQTTGFSGELF	TRBV4-2
ASSLGDRGEQY	TRBV5-1
ASRLDRAGTGELF	TRBV7-2
ASRIDREVLNEQF	TRBV12-3/TRBV12-4
ASSQELTGGWGGELF	TRBV4-3
ASSLSFRRTLQGAEAF	TRBV28
SAWRGGAKNIQY	TRBV20-1
SARVSGGPGSYNEQF	TRBV20-1
ASSLETTALNTEAF	TRBV5-1
ASTDGDTGELF	TRBV4-1
ASSLTTRLAAQQF	TRBV12-3/TRBV12-4
ASSLGEDSFYGYT	TRBV7-9
ASSLARQNSGANVLT	TRBV5-5
ASSPPGDEAF	TRBV18
ASSQDYGRVPNQPQH	TRBV4-1
ATSGLTYEQF	TRBV24-1
SAPIREGNTEAF	TRBV20-1
ASSYGISLYRAQY	TRBV14
ASSPDRGNEKLF	TRBV5-1
ASSPQGVWTGELF	TRBV7-3
ASSQVGWGTYSYEQY	TRBV4-1
ASSQAGGIPNTGELF	TRBV4-1
ASTGQGARYGYT	TRBV2
SVVETVETQY	TRBV29-1
ASSQAHVDGNSYNEQF	TRBV4-1
ASSQRGGDDAGANVLT	TRBV7-9
ASSQEGYLQETQY	TRBV4-1
ASSLGSGNSYEQY	TRBV7-2
SARVGAVNTEAF	TRBV20-1
ASSQAIAGVTEAF	TRBV4-2
ASSLVGEYEQY	TRBV7-2
ASSLVEEWDRGDEQF	TRBV12-3/TRBV12-4